This T cell receptor (beta chain) came from a study of blood T cells in healthy people across ages. Points from the study as a whole: Long-lived donors exceeded aged donors in naive CD4+ cells and diversity.

This clonotype was recorded a few times. Its cognate antigen is unknown. At one end the junction does not follow the germline gene, possibly because of a read error. Sample-barcoded 5' priming and a J-beta primer mix drove a second PCR of about 7 to 12 cycles. Each CDR3 protein is one row after TCRdb ran MiXCR on the 5' RACE reads. The data hold around 650,000 distinct CDR3 sequences, with roughly two fifths observed a single time. From germline, CDR1 is SSHAT and CDR2 FNYEAQ (reference sequence). This CDR3 spans 11 amino acids. The receptor was derived from an elderly man in good health. The chain has TRBV7-7 and TRBJ2-2, with unresolved D. Material: blood. The CDR3 region is CASSLSGELFF. The CDR3 DNA is TGTGCTAGCAGCTTATCCGGGGAGCTGTTTTTT.